The rows below give T cell receptor beta chains drawn from one sample of a study of OX40 agonist ivuxolimab in advanced cancers. Sequencing was performed with immunoSEQ multiplex PCR; in TCRdb, only in-frame clones are kept and a portion is missing. This table has almost 85,000 clones, approximately 93% appearing once. The specimen comprised CD4+ or CD8+ T cells sorted from blood, sampled in a trial of the OX40 agonist ivuxolimab. Every receptor here comes from an adult with an advanced solid tumor such as melanoma, head and neck, liver or kidney cancer. CDR3s include the opening cysteine and the closing phenylalanine or tryptophan. A D gene is named only where the DNA matches it firmly. Expanded clones are given a class, and other clones once, few, many or no size at all.

d_call cdr3_length j_call v_call clone_size cdr3_aa cdr3_nt
. 14 TRBJ2-1 TRBV2 . CASKLLGLVVEQFF TGTGCCAGCAAGCTTCTTGGGCTAGTCGTTGAGCAGTTCTTC
. 17 TRBJ2-4 TRBV7-2 . CASSLAPGSGSKNIQYF TGTGCCAGCAGCTTAGCCCCCGGGAGCGGGTCCAAAAACATTCAGTACTTC
TRBD2 15 TRBJ2-3 TRBV28 . CASSRLAGDTDTQYF TGTGCCAGCAGTCGACTAGCGGGGGACACAGATACGCAGTATTTT
. 15 TRBJ2-6 TRBV4-3 . CASSQGLAGANVLTF TGCGCCAGCAGCCAAGGTCTAGCTGGGGCCAACGTCCTGACTTTC
TRBD1 13 TRBJ1-3 TRBV7-2 . CASSSQRTGGIYF TGTGCCAGCAGCTCGCAAAGGACAGGCGGCATATATTTT
. 14 TRBJ2-4 TRBV4-3 . CASSPRTAGAIQYF TGCGCCAGCAGCCCACGGACAGCTGGAGCCATTCAGTACTTC
. 14 TRBJ2-3 TRBV5-6 . CASSLVVDTDTQYF TGTGCCAGCAGCTTGGTCGTGGACACAGATACGCAGTATTTT
TRBD1 16 TRBJ2-3 TRBV19 . CASSMRTGRYTDTQYF TGTGCCAGTAGTATGAGGACAGGGCGATACACAGATACGCAGTATTTT
. 14 TRBJ1-1 TRBV4-2 . CASSHGQLNTEAFF TGTGCCAGCAGCCATGGACAGTTGAACACTGAAGCTTTCTTT
. 15 TRBJ2-7 TRBV4-2 . CASSQDPGGDYEQYF TGTGCCAGCAGCCAAGATCCAGGGGGGGATTACGAGCAGTACTTC
. 15 TRBJ1-4 TRBV6-1 . CASSEFRAGREKLFF TGTGCCAGCAGTGAATTCAGGGCAGGGCGTGAAAAACTGTTTTTT
TRBD1 14 TRBJ2-7 TRBV11-2 . CASSPGTGGFEQYF TGTGCCAGCAGCCCTGGGACAGGGGGCTTTGAGCAGTACTTC
TRBD2 15 TRBJ2-1 TRBV19 . CASSIRDSGSNEQFF TGTGCCAGTAGTATAAGGGATAGCGGGAGTAATGAGCAGTTCTTC
. 14 TRBJ2-7 TRBV7-8 medium-sized CASSPGLSSYEQYF TGTGCCAGCAGCCCCGGACTGAGCTCCTACGAGCAGTACTTC
TRBD2 15 TRBJ2-7 TRBV13 . CASSPGLAGSYEQYF TGTGCCAGCAGCCCGGGACTAGCGGGATCCTACGAGCAGTACTTC
TRBD1 13 TRBJ1-4 TRBV6-5 . CASREDRAEKLFF TGTGCCAGCAGAGAGGACAGGGCTGAAAAACTGTTTTTT
TRBD1 18 TRBJ1-3 TRBV4-2 . CASSHRRDSLPSGNTIYF TGTGCCAGCAGCCACCGAAGGGACAGCCTCCCCTCTGGAAACACCATATATTTT
. 19 TRBJ2-1 TRBV21-1 . CASSSAPTSGSPAYNEQFF TGTGCCAGCAGCTCGGCCCCGACTAGCGGGAGCCCCGCCTACAATGAGCAGTTCTTC
TRBD2 15 TRBJ2-2 TRBV19 . CASSTRLAGTGELFF TGTGCCAGTAGTACCAGACTAGCGGGGACCGGGGAGCTGTTTTTT
TRBD1 13 TRBJ1-2 TRBV9 . CASSGDRAGGYTF TGTGCCAGCAGCGGTGACAGGGCGGGCGGCTACACCTTC
TRBD2 14 TRBJ2-7 TRBV9 once CASSVGLAGYEQYF TGTGCCAGCAGCGTAGGACTAGCAGGCTACGAGCAGTACTTC
TRBD2 15 TRBJ2-1 TRBV9 . CASSVAGGVNNEQFF TGTGCCAGCAGCGTAGCGGGAGGGGTCAACAATGAGCAGTTCTTC
. 12 TRBJ2-1 TRBV2 . CASSGLADEQFF TGTGCCAGCAGTGGTCTAGCCGATGAGCAGTTCTTC
. 18 TRBJ2-1 TRBV23-1 . CASSQSVRLVSINNEQFF TGCGCCAGCAGTCAATCGGTCCGGTTGGTGTCCATTAACAATGAGCAGTTCTTC
. 16 TRBJ1-2 TRBV4-2 . CASSQDRSTGRYGYTF TGTGCCAGCAGCCAAGACCGTTCCACAGGTCGGTATGGCTACACCTTC
TRBD2 16 TRBJ2-5 TRBV11-1 . CASSLGSGGGRETQYF TGTGCCAGCAGCCTAGGGAGCGGGGGGGGTCGAGAGACCCAGTACTTC
TRBD2 16 TRBJ2-3 TRBV5-6 few CASSSGTSGRTDTQYF TGTGCCAGCAGCTCAGGGACTAGCGGCCGCACAGATACGCAGTATTTT
TRBD2 15 TRBJ2-4 TRBV6-4 . CASSDGSGRGNIQYF TGTGCCAGCAGTGACGGTAGCGGGAGGGGAAACATTCAGTACTTC
TRBD2 16 TRBJ2-5 TRBV9 . CASSVATSGRQETQYF TGTGCCAGCAGCGTAGCAACTAGCGGACGTCAAGAGACCCAGTACTTC
. 12 TRBJ2-7 TRBV19 . CASTGGAKKQYF TGTGCCAGTACTGGGGGCGCGAAGAAGCAGTACTTC
TRBD1 13 TRBJ1-2 TRBV7-9 . CASIEGGTYGYTF TGTGCCAGCATTGAAGGGGGCACCTATGGCTACACCTTC
TRBD2 14 TRBJ2-3 TRBV13 . CASSLPSGKDTQYF TGTGCCAGCAGCTTACCTAGCGGGAAAGATACGCAGTATTTT
TRBD1 14 TRBJ1-2 TRBV18 . CASSPLDRAEGYTF TGTGCCAGCTCACCCCTGGACAGGGCTGAGGGCTACACCTTC
TRBD2 14 TRBJ2-7 TRBV7-9 . CASSPPSGSYEQYF TGTGCCAGCAGCCCCCCTAGCGGGAGTTACGAGCAGTACTTC
. 12 TRBJ1-2 TRBV27 once CASSFDGYGYTF TGTGCCAGCAGTTTCGACGGCTATGGCTACACCTTC
TRBD1 14 TRBJ1-1 TRBV6-5 . CASSYGRGHTEAFF TGTGCCAGCAGTTACGGCAGGGGGCACACTGAAGCTTTCTTT
. 15 TRBJ1-1 TRBV9 . CASSKANGLNTEAFF TGTGCCAGCAGCAAAGCTAACGGATTGAACACTGAAGCTTTCTTT
. 14 TRBJ1-5 TRBV6-6 . CASSYPGSNQPQHF TGTGCCAGCAGTTACCCCGGTAGCAATCAGCCCCAGCATTTT
. 15 TRBJ2-7 TRBV4-3 . CASSQDFLGGYEQYF TGCGCCAGCAGCCAAGATTTTTTGGGGGGCTACGAGCAGTACTTC
. 14 TRBJ2-7 TRBV5-4 . CASSLGSRAYEQYF TGTGCCAGCAGCCTAGGCTCTCGGGCCTACGAGCAGTACTTC
TRBD1 16 TRBJ1-3 TRBV28 . CASSQDRGRFGNTIYF TGTGCCAGCAGTCAGGACAGGGGGCGCTTTGGAAACACCATATATTTT
TRBD1 14 TRBJ1-1 TRBV6-4 . CASRSSTGDTEAFF TGTGCCAGCAGAAGTTCTACAGGGGACACTGAAGCTTTCTTT